The present TCR beta chain was sequenced within a study of T cell repertoires in cytomegalovirus infection (dated by TCRdb to about 2019). A note on the overall study: Alongside well-studied HLA-B-restricted epitopes, the peptide stimulations were aimed at recently identified HLA-C-restricted CMV epitopes, whose presentation resists viral immunomodulation. Because public TCR beta signatures pointed to carriage of CMV infection together with the matching HLA type, the HLA type of each donor mattered for the analysis.

The intended sense of this specimen's treatment or condition label: in vitro stimulation with specific CMV peptide epitopes to enrich CMV-specific T cells. This clonotype was picked up a small number of times. Which antigen it targets is not known. Base qualities are not recorded, but no much larger clone differs from it by a single base. The cysteine opens and the phenylalanine closes a CDR3 of 24 amino acids. Solely the CDR3 DNA is kept, with 72 bases framed from the first base. V gives up 0 bases and J gives up 3 bases, and the segment between their germline ends measures 36 bases. The germline V gene sets CDR1 to MGHRA and CDR2 to YSYEKL. The paper as a whole reports these results and caveats: In the ex vivo response, HLA-C-restricted CMV-specific TCR beta clonotypes were dominant, and in two of eight donors the single most frequent clonotype came from this HLA-C-restricted group. In both this cohort and an independent cohort of a few hundred donors, the cumulative frequency of public TCR beta family members distinguished carriers of CMV infection plus the relevant HLA type.

TCRdb names Illumina HiSeq 1500 as the instrument used. TCRdb's own reprocessing of the public reads used fastp at Q25 and MiXCR and kept productive beta chains. A single entry per CDR3 protein holds the most common genes and DNA from its merged rows. The sample contains under 120,000 distinct CDR3 sequences, roughly 39% of them found a single time. Less than 80% of the sample is held by the ten biggest clonotypes. The specimen comprised CD8+ T cells from cultured PBMCs, sampled from culture after CMV antigen stimulation. This sequence originates from a human donor in good health (CMV status not recorded). Some clones in this sample may be carry-over from other donors' samples. The sequence joins TRBV4-1 to TRBJ2-4, with the D call perhaps TRBD1 or TRBD2, each one matching 7 bases. The CDR3 region: CASSQDPGLIFRGRGLIGKNIQYF. The bases are TGCGCCAGCAGCCAAGACCCGGGTCTAATATTTCGAGGGAGGGGGCTAATCGGCAAAAACATTCAGTACTTC.